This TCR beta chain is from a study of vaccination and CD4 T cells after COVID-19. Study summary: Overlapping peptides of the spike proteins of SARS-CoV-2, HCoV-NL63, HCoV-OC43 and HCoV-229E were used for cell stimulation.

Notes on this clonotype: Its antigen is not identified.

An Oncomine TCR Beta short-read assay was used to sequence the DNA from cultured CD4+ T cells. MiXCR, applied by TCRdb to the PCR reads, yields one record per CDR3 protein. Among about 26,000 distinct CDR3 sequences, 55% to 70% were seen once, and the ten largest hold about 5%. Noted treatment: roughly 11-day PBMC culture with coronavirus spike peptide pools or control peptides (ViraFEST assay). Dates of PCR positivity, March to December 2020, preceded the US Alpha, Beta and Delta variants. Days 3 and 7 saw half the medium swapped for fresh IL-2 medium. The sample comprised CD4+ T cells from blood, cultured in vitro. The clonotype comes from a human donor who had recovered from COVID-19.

CDR3 bases: TGTGCCTGGTCCAATAGCGGGAGTGGGGAGACCCAGTACTTC. Translation: CAWSNSGSGETQYF. The V gene is TRBV30, the J gene TRBJ2-5; 9 nucleotides agree with TRBD2. V was pared by 5 bases and J by 5 bases, with 9 bases of the junction left unmatched. In germline, CDR1 is GTSNPN, CDR2 SVGIG (reference sequence). This CDR3 region has 14 residues.